These T cell receptor beta chains were read from a single sample in a study of Ad26.COV2.S vaccination and SARS-CoV-2 variants. Generated by immunoSEQ multiplex PCR, the TCRdb table keeps only in-frame clones and is missing some. The sample includes roughly 320,000 clones, around 85% of them seen just once. Source: peripheral blood, taken in a trial of Ad26.COV2.S vaccine versus placebo. Source of these receptors: a person between 18 and 60 years old who received the Ad26.COV2.S COVID-19 vaccine or a placebo. Both conserved end residues are part of each CDR3. A D gene is named only where the DNA matches it firmly. Clone size appears in some rows only: once, few, many, or a class for an expanded clone.

NA	TRBV18	NA	TRBJ1-1	CASSPPKGRNTEAFF	TGTGCCAGCTCACCGCCGAAGGGGCGGAACACTGAAGCTTTCTTT
NA	TRBV12-3/TRBV12-4	NA	TRBJ2-5	CASSSQETQYF	TGTGCCAGCAGTAGTCAGGAGACCCAGTACTTC
NA	TRBV7-3	NA	TRBJ2-6	CASSLDFSGANVLTF	TGTGCCAGCAGCTTAGACTTCTCTGGGGCCAACGTCCTGACTTTC
NA	TRBV7-9	NA	TRBJ2-3	CASSKVWRHTDTQYF	TGTGCCAGCAGCAAGGTCTGGCGGCACACAGATACGCAGTATTTT
many	TRBV18	NA	TRBJ1-3	CASSPRTEGAGNTIYF	TGTGCCAGCTCACCACGGACCGAAGGGGCTGGAAACACCATATATTTT
NA	TRBV7-9	NA	TRBJ2-7	CASSLSRGPYEQYF	TGTGCCAGCAGCCTCTCCAGGGGCCCCTACGAGCAGTACTTC
NA	TRBV7-6	NA	TRBJ2-2	CASSSLPITGELFF	TGTGCCAGCAGCTCACTACCCATCACCGGGGAGCTGTTTTTT
NA	TRBV19	NA	TRBJ1-6	CASSIEVLASPLHF	TGTGCCAGTAGTATAGAGGTGCTAGCTTCACCCCTCCACTTT
NA	TRBV5-1	TRBD1	TRBJ2-5	CASRQGSKETQYF	TGCGCCAGCAGACAGGGGAGCAAAGAGACCCAGTACTTC
once	TRBV28	NA	TRBJ2-1	CASRRGGSWALDEQFF	TGTGCCAGCCGTAGGGGCGGGTCCTGGGCTTTGGATGAGCAGTTCTTC
NA	TRBV19	NA	TRBJ2-2	CASSPKESPAGELFF	TGTGCCAGTAGCCCGAAGGAGAGCCCCGCCGGGGAGCTGTTTTTT
NA	TRBV5-1	NA	TRBJ1-1	CASSFTGGTEAFF	TGCGCCAGCAGCTTCACGGGGGGCACTGAAGCTTTCTTT
NA	TRBV28	NA	TRBJ1-1	CASSVPPAWDNAEAFF	TGTGCCAGCAGTGTACCCCCAGCCTGGGACAACGCTGAAGCTTTCTTT
once	TRBV4-1	TRBD1	TRBJ1-5	CASSQARQGHQPQHF	TGCGCCAGCAGCCAAGCACGACAGGGCCATCAGCCCCAGCATTTT
few	TRBV19	TRBD2	TRBJ2-2	CASREVAGGVRTGELFF	TGTGCCAGTAGGGAAGTAGCGGGGGGAGTACGGACCGGGGAGCTGTTTTTT
few	TRBV6-6	TRBD2	TRBJ2-7	CASSYPTSGGRGLYF	TGTGCCAGCAGTTATCCGACTAGCGGGGGGCGAGGCCTGTACTTC
NA	TRBV5-8	NA	TRBJ2-5	CASSFGETQYF	TGTGCCAGCAGCTTTGGGGAGACCCAGTACTTC
NA	TRBV5-1	NA	TRBJ2-3	CASSGFSPPQYF	TGCGCCAGCAGCGGGTTCTCTCCTCCGCAGTATTTT
NA	TRBV11-2	TRBD1	TRBJ2-5	CASSLDLARGLETQYF	TGTGCCAGCAGCTTAGATCTTGCCAGGGGGCTGGAGACCCAGTACTTC
once	TRBV2	NA	TRBJ2-5	CASSRETQYF	TGTGCCAGCTCTCGGGAGACCCAGTACTTC
NA	TRBV7-2	NA	TRBJ2-3	CASRLDFRTDTQYF	TGTGCCAGCAGGTTGGACTTCCGCACAGATACGCAGTATTTT
NA	TRBV6-5	NA	TRBJ2-3	CASVLISTDTQYF	TGTGCCAGTGTACTCATCTCCACAGATACGCAGTATTTT
few	TRBV11-2	TRBD1	TRBJ2-1	CASSLGGTGYRGNEQFF	TGTGCCAGCAGCTTAGGAGGGACAGGGTATAGGGGCAATGAGCAGTTCTTC
once	TRBV9	NA	TRBJ1-2	CASSFPLGAANYGYTF	TGTGCCAGCAGCTTCCCCCTAGGGGCGGCTAACTATGGCTACACCTTC
NA	TRBV4-1	TRBD1	TRBJ1-5	CASSRFTGGSDQPQHF	TGCGCCAGCAGCCGCTTTACAGGGGGCTCGGATCAGCCCCAGCATTTT
NA	TRBV7-2	NA	TRBJ2-2	CASSSRALGTGELFF	TGTGCCAGCAGCTCAAGAGCCCTTGGGACCGGGGAGCTGTTTTTT
NA	TRBV4-1	NA	TRBJ2-3	CASSQVMGIADTQYF	TGCGCCAGCAGCCAAGTAATGGGTATCGCAGATACGCAGTATTTT
NA	TRBV3-1/TRBV3-2	NA	TRBJ2-5	CASSQGGGEETQYF	TGTGCCAGCAGCCAAGGCGGAGGCGAAGAGACCCAGTACTTC
NA	TRBV6-5	NA	TRBJ2-3	CASKISGASTDTQYF	TGTGCCAGCAAAATAAGCGGTGCTAGCACAGATACGCAGTATTTT
NA	TRBV5-1	TRBD1	TRBJ1-4	CASSLPGTDNEKLFF	TGCGCCAGCAGCTTGCCCGGGACAGATAATGAAAAACTGTTTTTT
NA	TRBV10-1	NA	TRBJ1-5	CASSAIIKHSINQPQHF	TGCGCCAGCAGTGCCATAATAAAGCATAGCATCAATCAGCCCCAGCATTTT
NA	TRBV5-6	TRBD1	TRBJ2-7	CASSLAGTGYEQYF	TGTGCCAGCAGCTTGGCCGGGACAGGGTACGAGCAGTACTTC
once	TRBV5-1	TRBD1	TRBJ2-5	CASGELGGPETQYF	TGCGCCAGCGGAGAACTAGGGGGCCCGGAGACCCAGTACTTC
NA	TRBV19	NA	TRBJ2-7	CASSILPASEVYEQYF	TGTGCCAGTAGTATATTACCAGCTAGCGAGGTCTACGAGCAGTACTTC
NA	TRBV2	NA	TRBJ1-1	CASSRGPVTEAFF	TGTGCCAGCAGCAGGGGCCCAGTCACTGAAGCTTTCTTT
NA	TRBV6-1	NA	TRBJ2-7	CASSDEMAGYEQYF	TGTGCCAGCAGTGACGAGATGGCGGGTTACGAGCAGTACTTC
NA	TRBV7-6	NA	TRBJ1-1	CASSSWDTEAFF	TGTGCCAGCAGCTCTTGGGACACTGAAGCTTTCTTT
NA	TRBV4-1	NA	TRBJ1-4	CASSQDDRVWEKLFF	TGCGCCAGCAGCCAAGATGATCGGGTATGGGAAAAACTGTTTTTT
NA	TRBV15	NA	TRBJ1-2	CATSRAGGSNYGYTF	TGTGCCACCAGCAGAGCCGGGGGAAGTAACTATGGCTACACCTTC
few	TRBV7-9	NA	TRBJ1-5	CASSSYRDDQPQHF	TGTGCCAGCAGCTCCTACAGGGACGATCAGCCCCAGCATTTT
NA	TRBV27	NA	TRBJ1-2	CASSLSGDYGYTF	TGTGCCAGCAGTTTATCGGGGGACTATGGCTACACCTTC
NA	TRBV2	NA	TRBJ1-2	CASIPDRSNYGYTF	TGTGCCAGCATCCCGGACAGATCTAACTATGGCTACACCTTC
NA	TRBV3-1/TRBV3-2	NA	TRBJ2-2	CASSMRGTNTGELFF	TGTGCCAGCAGTATGAGGGGCACGAACACCGGGGAGCTGTTTTTT
NA	TRBV5-4	TRBD1	TRBJ2-7	CASSRGQGYYEQYF	TGTGCCAGCAGCAGAGGACAGGGATACTACGAGCAGTACTTC
NA	TRBV28	NA	TRBJ2-6	CASSLGSWQSSGANVLTF	TGTGCCAGCAGTTTAGGGAGTTGGCAGAGCTCTGGGGCCAACGTCCTGACTTTC
NA	TRBV19	TRBD2	TRBJ2-3	CASSPTLAGGTDTQYF	TGTGCCAGTAGCCCGACGCTAGCGGGGGGTACAGATACGCAGTATTTT
NA	TRBV27	NA	TRBJ1-1	CASSPKGGVQDTEAFF	TGTGCCAGCAGTCCGAAAGGGGGGGTCCAGGACACTGAAGCTTTCTTT
few	TRBV11-2	NA	TRBJ2-4	CASSIADKNIQYF	TGTGCCAGCAGCATCGCGGACAAAAACATTCAGTACTTC
NA	TRBV5-1	NA	TRBJ2-7	CASSLAGQDYEQYF	TGCGCCAGCAGCTTGGCGGGACAAGACTACGAGCAGTACTTC
few	TRBV28	TRBD1	TRBJ1-2	CASGGQGTSLYGYTF	TGTGCCAGCGGGGGACAGGGGACCTCTTTGTATGGCTACACCTTC
NA	TRBV14	NA	TRBJ2-7	CASSSDLSSYEQYF	TGTGCCAGCAGCTCAGACTTGAGCTCCTACGAGCAGTACTTC
few	TRBV3-1/TRBV3-2	NA	TRBJ1-2	CASSQVLEGEGYTF	TGTGCCAGCAGCCAAGTCTTGGAAGGGGAAGGCTACACCTTC
NA	TRBV6-6	TRBD1	TRBJ1-5	CASSRAGTGDWSNQPQHF	TGTGCCAGCAGTCGGGCCGGGACAGGGGATTGGAGCAATCAGCCCCAGCATTTT